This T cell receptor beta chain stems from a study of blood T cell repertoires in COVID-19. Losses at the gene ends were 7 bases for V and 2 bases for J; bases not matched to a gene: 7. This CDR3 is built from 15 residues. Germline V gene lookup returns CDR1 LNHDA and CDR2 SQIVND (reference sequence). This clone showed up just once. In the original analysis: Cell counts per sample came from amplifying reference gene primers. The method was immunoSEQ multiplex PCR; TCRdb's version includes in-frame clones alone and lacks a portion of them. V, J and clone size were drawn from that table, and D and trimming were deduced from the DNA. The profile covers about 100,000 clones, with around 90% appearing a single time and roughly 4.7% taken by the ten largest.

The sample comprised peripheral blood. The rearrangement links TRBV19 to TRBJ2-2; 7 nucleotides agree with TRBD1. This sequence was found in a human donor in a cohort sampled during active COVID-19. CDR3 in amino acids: CASIQAGGNTGELFF. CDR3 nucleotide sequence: TGTGCCAGTATACAGGCAGGGGGTAACACCGGGGAGCTGTTTTTT.